The 21 T cell receptor beta chains below were found in one sample sequenced in a study of T cell responses to AZD1222 COVID-19 vaccine. The assay was immunoSEQ multiplex PCR, and TCRdb's table has in-frame clones only and misses some. This sample has under 150,000 clones, with roughly 90% found just once. The input for sequencing was peripheral blood, taken 28 days after the second AZD1222 dose. Receptor source: an adult who received the AZD1222 COVID-19 vaccine.

The chain links TRBV6-6 to TRBJ2-4, with 9 bases identical to TRBD1. The ends lost 2 bases at V and 8 bases at J; junction bases unmatched: 7. CDR1 and CDR2 (germline): MNHNY, SVGAGI (reference sequence). The CDR3 extends over 15 amino acids. Here the CDR3 reads CASSYRGQGRDIQYF. The CDR3 coding sequence is TGTGCCAGCAGTTACCGTGGACAGGGGAGAGACATTCAGTACTTC.

This clone was seen a single time. The V call is TRBV30, the J call TRBJ1-2; D may be TRBD1 (5 bases). This CDR3 contains 14 residues. Trimming shortened V by 1 base and J by 0 bases, and 9 bases separated the two germline ends. From germline, CDR1 is GTSNPN and CDR2 SVGIG (reference sequence). The chain's CDR3 is CAWSEDTANYGYTF. CDR3 DNA: TGTGCCTGGAGTGAGGACACCGCTAACTATGGCTACACCTTC.

The chain has TRBV5-1 and TRBJ1-5; D perhaps matches TRBD1 (5 bases). V lost 4 bases, J lost 3 bases, and 20 bases lay in between. The length of the CDR3 is 17 residues. The germline V gene encodes CDR1 SGHRS and CDR2 YFSETQ. In DNA, the CDR3 is TGCGCCAGCAGCCTTGGACCCCGGGACGGGGACAATCAGCCCCAGCATTTT. It translates to CASSLGPRDGDNQPQHF. The complete variable domain, with remaining parts taken from reference TRBV5-1 and TRBJ1-5, reads KAGVTQTPRYLIKTRGQQVTLSCSPISGHRSVSWYQQTPGQGLQFLFEYFSETQRNKGNFPGRFSGRQFSNSRSEMNVSTLELGDSALYLCASSLGPRDGDNQPQHFGDGTRLSIL.

The rearrangement uses TRBV7-6 and TRBJ1-2; D may be TRBD1 (5 bases). V lost 5 bases to trimming and J lost 5 bases, with 15 bases between them. The length of the CDR3 is 14 residues. CDR1 is SGHVS, CDR2 FNYEAQ, per germline. In DNA form, the CDR3 reads TGTGCCAGCAGCCCAGGACCCCAGGGATATGGCTACACCTTC. It specifies CASSPGPQGYGYTF. Combining the CDR3 with reference TRBV7-6 and TRBJ1-2 gives the whole variable domain GAGVSQSPRYKVTKRGQDVALRCDPISGHVSLYWYRQALGQGPEFLTYFNYEAQQDKSGLPNDRFSAERPEGSISTLTIQRTEQRDSAMYRCASSPGPQGYGYTFGSGTRLTVV.

The V call is TRBV19, the J call TRBJ2-5, with 11 bases fitting TRBD2. The CDR3 extends over 14 amino acids. V trimming: 7 bases; J trimming: 3 bases; junction bases outside the gene matches: 4. Germline V gives CDR1 LNHDA, CDR2 SQIVND (reference sequence). DNA of the CDR3: TGTGCCAGTACTAGCGGGAGGAGGGAAGAGACCCAGTACTTC. It is translated as CASTSGRREETQYF.

This clone was counted a single time. The chain has TRBV18 and TRBJ2-4, with D possibly TRBD1 on 6 matching bases. CDR3 length equals 13 residues. CDR1 is KGHSH, CDR2 LQKENI, per germline. V dropped 5 bases and J dropped 9 bases, with 14 bases sitting between them. CDR3 in DNA: TGTGCCAGCTCATCGGATCAAGGGGGCATTCAGTACTTC. It codes for CASSSDQGGIQYF.

The CDR3 is CASSRRTSGIETDTQYF. CDR3 DNA: TGTGCCAGCAGCCGACGGACTAGCGGGATAGAAACAGATACGCAGTATTTT. The chain employs TRBV21-1 and TRBJ2-3; TRBD2, as called in the table, went unchecked against the DNA. TRBV21-1 is a pseudogene. The CDR3 covers 17 residues.

This rearrangement joins TRBV7-9 to TRBJ2-3; no clear D. The CDR3 loop spans 17 amino acids. Looked up from germline, CDR1 is SEHNR and CDR2 is FQNEAQ (reference sequence). Trimming took off 5 bases at V and 0 bases at J, with 18 bases between the two ends. The CDR3 is CASSLRRTATSTDTQYF. In nucleotides, the CDR3 is TGTGCCAGCAGCCTACGCCGCACAGCAACTAGCACAGATACGCAGTATTTT.

There are a few counts of this clone. The chain joins TRBV7-3 to TRBJ2-6, with D perhaps assigned TRBD1 or TRBD2 (5 bases each). The length of the CDR3 is 17 residues. V lost 5 bases and J lost 1, with 15 bases in between. Germline V gives CDR1 SGHTA, CDR2 FQGTGA. This CDR3 is CASSRDFGGSGANVLTF. In DNA, the CDR3 is TGTGCCAGCAGCCGAGACTTTGGGGGATCTGGGGCCAACGTCCTGACTTTC. Full variable domain (rest looked up from reference TRBV7-3 and TRBJ2-6): GAGVSQTPSNKVTEKGKYVELRCDPISGHTALYWYRQSLGQGPEFLIYFQGTGAADDSGLPNDRFFAVRPEGSVSTLKIQRTERGDSAVYLCASSRDFGGSGANVLTFGAGSRLTVL.

V is TRBV25-1 and J is TRBJ2-2; D may correspond to TRBD1 or TRBD2 (5 bases each). Germline-derived CDR1 and CDR2 are MGHDK and SYGVNS. The ends were cut back, 3 bases at V and 6 bases at J, with 17 bases in the middle. CDR3 size: 16 residues. CDR3 bases: TGTGCCAGCAGTGACTCTCTGGGACCGCACGCCGGGGAGCTGTTTTTT. It is translated as CASSDSLGPHAGELFF.

V usage is TRBV6-5 and J usage is TRBJ2-7, with a tentative D call TRBD2 (6 bases). The germline V gene encodes CDR1 MNHEY and CDR2 SVGAGI. This CDR3 has 15 residues. V shed 5 bases and J shed 0 bases, with 14 bases lying between them. The CDR3 DNA follows: TGTGCCAGCAGTCCACGGGGGTCCCTCTCCTACGAGCAGTACTTC. As protein: CASSPRGSLSYEQYF.

This rearrangement joins TRBV6-6 to TRBJ2-3; 7 nucleotides match TRBD2. J lost 2 bases, V lost 5 bases, and 10 bases had no gene match. The CDR3 covers 16 residues. Germline CDR1 reads MNHNY; CDR2 reads SVGAGI (reference sequence). The CDR3 loop is CASSGPGRGFTDTQYF. CDR3 in DNA: TGTGCCAGCAGTGGCCCGGGGCGGGGGTTCACAGATACGCAGTATTTT.

The chain recombines TRBV9 with TRBJ1-1; a possible D gene is TRBD1 (5 bases). The germline CDR1 and CDR2 sequences are SGDLS and YYNGEE. Deletions cut 0 bases from V and 4 bases from J, with 13 bases between. The CDR3 runs 15 residues. The DNA of the CDR3 is TGTGCCAGCAGCGTAGAGGGAGGGGTAAGCACTGAAGCTTTCTTT. This translates into CASSVEGGVSTEAFF.

This clone was seen once. CDR3 protein: CASSPGGGGDEKLFF. CDR3 sequence (DNA): TGCGCCAGCAGCCCCGGGGGCGGGGGAGATGAAAAACTGTTTTTT. The genes are TRBV5-1 and TRBJ1-4; D might be TRBD1 (6 bases). V lost 4 bases to trimming and J lost 6 bases, with 16 bases between them. Germline CDR1 SGHRS, CDR2 YFSETQ. The length of the CDR3 is 15 residues.

The chain couples TRBV5-1 to TRBJ2-7; D is unresolved. Trimming left V 4 bases short and J 0 bases short, with 8 bases between. CDR1 and CDR2 from the germline V gene are SGHRS and YFSETQ. The CDR3 spans 13 residues. The CDR3 reads CASSLLTSYEQYF. The CDR3 DNA reads as TGCGCCAGCAGCCTACTGACCTCCTACGAGCAGTACTTC.

The chain is built from TRBV5-5 and TRBJ1-1; no reliable D call. The CDR3 length is 14 residues. CDR1 and CDR2 (germline): SGHKS, YYEKEE (reference sequence). Trimming cost V 1 base and J 5 bases, with 12 bases left between them. The CDR3 bases are TGTGCCAGCAGCTTGTACGGGGAGGGAACTGAAGCTTTCTTT. Translating it yields CASSLYGEGTEAFF.

The V and J genes are TRBV7-2 and TRBJ1-5, with 8 bases fitting TRBD1. CDR1 SGHTA and CDR2 FQGNSA come from the germline V gene. The CDR3 loop spans 15 amino acids. J gave up 1 base and V 5 bases, and 4 bases lay outside the gene matches. The CDR3 loop reads CASSPGGRSNQPQHF. The CDR3 coding sequence is TGTGCCAGCAGCCCAGGGGGCAGGAGCAATCAGCCCCAGCATTTT.

CDR3 protein: CASSLITGHLYGYTF. Here the CDR3 DNA reads TGTGCCAGCAGTCTGATAACGGGACACCTCTATGGCTACACCTTC. V and J are TRBV27 and TRBJ1-2; D is perhaps TRBD1 (6 bases). The CDR3 runs to 15 residues. Trimming took off 5 bases at V and 4 bases at J, with 17 bases between the two ends. The germline CDR1 and CDR2 sequences are MNHEY and SMNVEV (reference sequence).

The genes are TRBV5-1 and TRBJ2-1, with 8 positions matching TRBD2. V lost 0 bases and J lost 0; bases outside the gene matches: 14. Germline loops: CDR1 SGHRS, CDR2 YFSETQ. The CDR3 has 20 residues. DNA for the CDR3: TGCGCCAGCAGCTTGGCTCGCGGGAGGACCAAAGGGGGCTCCTACAATGAGCAGTTCTTC. Protein: CASSLARGRTKGGSYNEQFF.

The chain couples TRBV19 to TRBJ1-2; TRBD1 might be the D (5 bases). Trimming pared 6 bases from V and 4 bases from J, leaving 18 bases between. CDR3 length: 15 residues. In germline, CDR1 is LNHDA, CDR2 SQIVND (reference sequence). Here the CDR3 reads CASSPWGEVPYGYTF. Written as DNA, the CDR3 is TGTGCCAGTAGCCCGTGGGGGGAAGTGCCCTATGGCTACACCTTC.

The rearrangement links TRBV2 to TRBJ1-1; no firm D call. Trimming shortened V by 5 bases and J by 3 bases, and 7 bases separated the two germline ends. CDR3 length equals 12 residues. In germline, CDR1 is SNHLY, CDR2 FYNNEI. CDR3 sequence: CASSRRDTEAFF. The CDR3 DNA follows: TGTGCCAGCAGTCGAAGGGACACTGAAGCTTTCTTT.